The rows below give T cell receptor beta chains drawn from one sample of a study of Ad26.COV2.S vaccination and SARS-CoV-2 variants. The protocol was immunoSEQ multiplex PCR, while the TCRdb copy is restricted to in-frame clones and leaves out a portion. Among over 200,000 clones listed, more than 75% were seen once. The sequenced sample was peripheral blood, obtained in a trial of Ad26.COV2.S vaccine versus placebo. The receptors were gathered from a person between 18 and 65 years old who received the Ad26.COV2.S COVID-19 vaccine or a placebo. Both conserved end residues are part of each CDR3. The D gene is left open where the match is weak. Rows may omit the clone size; those that give it use once, few, many or a size class.

size	V	J	D	DNA	CDR3
-	TRBV19	TRBJ1-1	-	TGTGCCAGTAGTATAGTTCCGGGCACTGAAGCTTTCTTT	CASSIVPGTEAFF
-	TRBV3-1/TRBV3-2	TRBJ1-1	-	TGTGCCAGTGCGAACAGCTACACTGAAGCTTTCTTT	CASANSYTEAFF
-	TRBV28	TRBJ1-2	-	TGTGCCAGCAGTGACAGGAGTGTCTTATGGACTAACTATGGCTACACCTTC	CASSDRSVLWTNYGYTF
-	TRBV5-8	TRBJ1-2	-	TGTGCCAGCAGCTTCGGCTATGGCTACACCTTC	CASSFGYGYTF
-	TRBV28	TRBJ2-2	-	TGTGCCAGCAGTTTGGGACACACCGGGGAGCTGTTTTTT	CASSLGHTGELFF
-	TRBV7-3	TRBJ2-7	-	TGTGCCAGCAGCCCTTCGGTCCTCTGGGAGCAGTACTTC	CASSPSVLWEQYF
-	TRBV25-1	TRBJ2-7	TRBD2	TGTGCCAGCAGTGACTCGGGCTTTAGTGCGGGGGGACCCTACGAGCAGTACTTC	CASSDSGFSAGGPYEQYF
-	TRBV27	TRBJ1-6	-	TGTGCCAGCAGTTTCGGCCAAGGCACCGGATCACCCCTCCACTTT	CASSFGQGTGSPLHF
few	TRBV5-5	TRBJ1-5	-	TGTGCCAGCAGCTTGCAGACAGGTTATAGCAATCAGCCCCAGCATTTT	CASSLQTGYSNQPQHF
once	TRBV24-1	TRBJ1-2	-	TGTGCCACCAGTGATCCAGGGGAAGGTGTGGGCTACACCTTC	CATSDPGEGVGYTF
-	TRBV6-4	TRBJ2-3	TRBD2	TGTGCCAGCAGTGCGGCGGCGGGAGGTGGAGATACGCAGTATTTT	CASSAAAGGGDTQYF
-	TRBV16	TRBJ1-1	-	TGTGCCAGCAGCCAAATCCTCCAGGGGTCGGCTTTCTTT	CASSQILQGSAFF
-	TRBV6-5	TRBJ1-1	-	TGTGCCAGCAGCCGGCCGTCGGTGGGCACTGAAGCTTTCTTT	CASSRPSVGTEAFF
once	TRBV7-9	TRBJ2-1	-	TGTGCCAGCATCCGATACAGGGGCGCGGGGTACAATGAGCAGTTCTTC	CASIRYRGAGYNEQFF
once	TRBV24-1	TRBJ2-1	-	TGTGCCACCAGTGATTCTGGCAGTTTCGACAATGAGCAGTTCTTC	CATSDSGSFDNEQFF
-	TRBV6-5	TRBJ2-7	TRBD1	TGTGCCAGCAGTTATGAGTCGGACAGGGGGACCTACGAGCAGTACTTC	CASSYESDRGTYEQYF
once	TRBV7-6	TRBJ2-3	-	TGTGCCAGCAGCCGAGGGGGGTTTTCCACAGATACGCAGTATTTT	CASSRGGFSTDTQYF